This is a list of T cell receptor beta chains from one sample in a study of shared clonotypes between healthy human individuals. Measured with immunoSEQ multiplex PCR; TCRdb has only the in-frame clones, and not every one. The repertoire holds around 2.3 million clones, approximately 96% seen once, with around 0.13% in the top ten. What was sequenced was naive CD4+ T cells sorted from blood. Receptors were obtained from a man younger than 30 in good health. Each CDR3 is given with its conserved first and last residue. Only some rows state a clone size, as once, few, many or a class for expanded clones.

j_call | cdr3_length | clone_size | v_call | cdr3_aa
TRBJ2-2 | 12 | - | TRBV30 | CALRGDTGELFF
TRBJ1-2 | 14 | - | TRBV7-2 | CASSLGLTNYGYTF
TRBJ1-2 | 14 | - | TRBV19 | CASSTGGKNYGYTF
TRBJ2-1 | 12 | few | TRBV7-9 | CASSLEGNEQFF
TRBJ2-7 | 15 | - | TRBV5-4 | CASSLRGSGENEQYF
TRBJ2-7 | 13 | once | TRBV28 | CASSLDSSYEQYF
TRBJ2-7 | 17 | - | TRBV1 | CTSSQAGGSHPTYEQYF
TRBJ2-1 | 13 | - | TRBV6-5 | CASSYERGDEQFF
TRBJ2-7 | 15 | - | TRBV5-4 | CASSPGLAGIYEQYF
TRBJ2-1 | 14 | - | TRBV25-1 | CASSDSGKYNEQFF
TRBJ1-2 | 15 | - | TRBV2 | CASRANGQELYGYTF
TRBJ2-7 | 17 | - | TRBV6-4 | CASIVTRGRATGYEQYF
TRBJ1-2 | 15 | - | TRBV25-1 | CASSERTGSYYGYTF